This T cell receptor (beta chain) came from a study of T cells of healthy individuals (dated by TCRdb to the late 2010s). This clonotype was detected many times. The specificity of this receptor is unknown. No qualities accompany the bases; no much larger clone lies one base away. Library preparation was by 5' RACE. Sequencing relied on an Illumina MiSeq. In-frame beta chains were kept once TCRdb had trimmed the public reads at Q25 with fastp and called clones with MiXCR. Every entry covers one CDR3 protein and lists the most common genes and DNA from its rows. This sample holds around 98,000 distinct CDR3 sequences; 17% were observed only once. In total, the top ten clones hold 6.2% of the sample. V is shortened by 6 bases, J by 0 bases, and the region joining them spans 17 bases. Inclusive of the bounding cysteine and phenylalanine, the CDR3 is 16 residues long. The sequence is cut down to CDR3 DNA, 48 bases in frame from base 1. The germline V gene sets CDR1 to MNHEY and CDR2 to SVGAGI.

The chain is assembled from TRBV6-5 and TRBJ1-1; the D gene is unclear. The clonotype comes from a human donor in good health. Here is the DNA: TGTGCCAGCAGCCCTAGGCCGGCAGCGATGAACACTGAAGCTTTCTTT. This codes for CASSPRPAAMNTEAFF.